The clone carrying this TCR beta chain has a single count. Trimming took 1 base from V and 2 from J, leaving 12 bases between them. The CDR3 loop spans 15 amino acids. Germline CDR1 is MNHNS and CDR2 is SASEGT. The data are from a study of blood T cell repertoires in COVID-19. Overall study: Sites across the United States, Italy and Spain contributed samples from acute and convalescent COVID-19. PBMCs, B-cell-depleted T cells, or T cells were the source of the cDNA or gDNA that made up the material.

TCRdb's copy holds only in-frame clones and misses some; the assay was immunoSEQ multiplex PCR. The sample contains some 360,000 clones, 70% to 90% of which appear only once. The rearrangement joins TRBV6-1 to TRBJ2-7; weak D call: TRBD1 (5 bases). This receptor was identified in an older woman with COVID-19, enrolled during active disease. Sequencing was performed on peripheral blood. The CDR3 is CASSEGAGSAYEQYF. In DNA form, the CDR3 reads TGTGCCAGCAGTGAAGGGGCAGGGTCGGCCTACGAGCAGTACTTC.